Listed below are T cell receptor beta chains from one sample, sequenced in a study of CD8+CD57+ T cells in acquired aplastic anemia. Via MiXCR, TCRdb re-called the reads, giving one row per CDR3 protein. The data hold about 260,000 distinct CDR3 sequences, with approximately 82% observed a single time. The sample comprised sorted CD4+, CD8+, or CD8+CD57+ T cells (not recorded which) from PBMCs. These receptor sequences come from a human donor with aplastic anemia. Both conserved end residues are part of each CDR3.

v_call	cdr3_aa
TRBV7-3	CASSFRGTWGETAFF
TRBV29-1	CSVETGFNSPLHF
TRBV6-5	CASSQGGNYEQYF
TRBV6-2/TRBV6-3	CASKRQGNTGELFF
TRBV7-8	CASSLVSGVNTETFF
TRBV7-4	CASSILAGRDTQYF
TRBV7-9	CASGRGGTDSGYF
TRBV5-1	CASSPQGVDTANVLTF
TRBV4-3	CASSQRQVGGNSEQFF
TRBV20-1	CSARTGTNNSPLHF
TRBV7-9	CAGQGEREGLVYGYTF
TRBV7-8	CASSYAGIHDQFF
TRBV7-9	CASSLAGSYGLVYGYTF
TRBV11-3	CASSLDLRGGSNEQFF
TRBV9	CATSRTGRQETQYF